This paragraph covers one T cell receptor (beta chain) sequence. Isolated RNA was reverse transcribed into cDNA used as the sequencing template. The data were produced by immunoSEQ multiplex PCR, yet TCRdb's version contains in-frame clones alone and is incomplete. The sample lists 75,000 to 100,000 clones, over 70% occurring once. This record comes from a study of CD8+ T cells in alopecia areata. Treatment noted: oral pan-JAK inhibitor, 5-10 mg twice daily. The V end lost 8 bases, the J end lost 8 bases, and 18 bases lay between the germline ends. The CDR3 totals 14 residues. Germline CDR1 SNHLY, CDR2 FYNNEI.

The clonotype originates from a human donor with alopecia areata. The J gene is TRBJ2-2, the V gene TRBV2; the D gene could be TRBD1 or TRBD2 (6 bases each). Sample: CD8+ T cells sorted from blood, taken at approximately week 44, from a patient treated with tofacitinib. DNA for the CDR3: TGTGCCAGCCATACGGGGGCCCGGGGAGGGGAGCTGTTTTTT. Translating it yields CASHTGARGGELFF.